These 18 T cell receptor beta chains came from one sample sequenced in a study of OX40 agonist ivuxolimab in advanced cancers. Profiling relied on immunoSEQ multiplex PCR, and the TCRdb table lists in-frame clones only, not all of them. The data show about 63,000 clones, around 90% seen once. The starting material was CD4+ or CD8+ T cells sorted from blood, obtained in a trial of the OX40 agonist ivuxolimab. Receptors were obtained from an adult with an advanced solid tumor such as melanoma, head and neck, liver or kidney cancer.

The chain recombines TRBV27 with TRBJ1-1; D call uncertain. The V gene lost 6 bases and the J gene lost 2 bases, with 7 bases spanning the gap. The CDR3 has 12 amino acids. From germline, CDR1 is MNHEY and CDR2 SMNVEV (reference sequence). CDR3 in amino acids: CASRTGNTEAFF. The DNA for the CDR3 is TGTGCCAGCAGGACCGGAAACACTGAAGCTTTCTTT.

The gene calls are TRBV9 and TRBJ2-3, with D possibly TRBD2 on 6 matching bases. Germline CDR1 reads SGDLS; CDR2 reads YYNGEE. V gave up 4 bases and J gave up 6 bases, with 18 bases separating them. This CDR3 region has 15 residues. CDR3 coding DNA: TGTGCCAGCAGCCCAGATGGGAGGCATGGGGATACGCAGTATTTT. This gives the protein CASSPDGRHGDTQYF.

The chain combines TRBV2 with TRBJ2-1; TRBD2 matches 11 bases. The V and J ends lost 9 bases and 3 bases, in that order; junction bases with no gene match: 4. The CDR3 extends over 14 amino acids. Per the germline V gene, CDR1 is SNHLY and CDR2 is FYNNEI. This CDR3 reads CARGTSGYYNEQFF. The DNA of the CDR3 is TGTGCCAGAGGGACTAGCGGATACTACAATGAGCAGTTCTTC.

The chain uses TRBV2 and TRBJ1-4; D is undetermined. Germline CDR1 SNHLY, CDR2 FYNNEI. V lost 7 bases to trimming and J lost 3 bases, with 15 bases between them. CDR3 length equals 15 residues. The CDR3 sequence: CASNNRGSPNEKLFF. The CDR3 DNA is TGTGCCAGCAATAATCGAGGGTCCCCTAATGAAAAACTGTTTTTT.

V and J are TRBV7-8 and TRBJ1-1; tentative D call: TRBD1 (5 bases). Per the germline V gene, CDR1 is SGHVS and CDR2 is FQNEAQ. CDR3 length equals 17 residues. Trimming removed 0 bases at V and 6 bases at J, with 20 bases between. The CDR3 bases are TGTGCCAGCAGCTTAGCGTCGGCAGGGCCGGGGGTCGCTGAAGCTTTCTTT. Its protein is CASSLASAGPGVAEAFF.

This chain joins TRBV7-8 and TRBJ2-2, with D possibly TRBD2 on 5 matching bases. The V end lost 0 bases, the J end lost 5 bases, and 7 bases lay between the germline ends. Germline CDR1 reads SGHVS; CDR2 reads FQNEAQ. The length of the CDR3 is 14 residues. In nucleotides, the CDR3 is TGTGCCAGCAGCTTAGCGGGGAGTACCGGGGAGCTGTTTTTT. Translated: CASSLAGSTGELFF.

The chain joins TRBV5-1 to TRBJ1-3; 7 nucleotides match TRBD1. The CDR3 runs to 17 residues. Trimming at V came to 5 bases and at J to 0 bases, leaving 11 bases not matched to a gene. Germline loops: CDR1 SGHRS, CDR2 YFSETQ. CDR3 in amino acids: CASRRSEAGGSGNTIYF. In DNA form, the CDR3 reads TGCGCCAGCAGAAGGTCTGAAGCAGGGGGCTCTGGAAACACCATATATTTT.

The V call is TRBV7-2, the J call TRBJ2-7, with unresolved D. Trimming took 5 bases from V and 3 from J, leaving 14 bases between them. The CDR3 spans 14 residues. Germline V CDR1 and CDR2: SGHTA, FQGNSA. The DNA for the CDR3 is TGTGCCAGCAGCCTACCCGGGTTTCGCTACGAGCAGTACTTC. Translating gives CASSLPGFRYEQYF.

The V and J genes are TRBV10-3 and TRBJ2-5; D call uncertain. The V end was cut by 2 bases, the J end by 2 bases, with 6 bases between. From germline, CDR1 is ENHRY and CDR2 SYGVKD. The CDR3 has 13 residues. This CDR3 reads CAISEPAQETQYF. The CDR3 DNA sequence: TGTGCCATCAGTGAGCCAGCTCAAGAGACCCAGTACTTC.

The J gene is TRBJ2-3, the V gene TRBV19, with 8 nucleotides matching TRBD1. This CDR3 has 13 residues. Per germline, CDR1 LNHDA and CDR2 SQIVND (reference sequence). J gave up 4 bases and V 10 bases, and 7 bases lay outside the gene matches. In nucleotides, the CDR3 is TGTGCCACCCAGGGGGCTGTAGCAGATACGCAGTATTTT. Translated, it gives CATQGAVADTQYF.

V and J are TRBV2 and TRBJ1-1; the D gene is possibly TRBD1 (6 bases). The CDR3 covers 13 residues. The germline CDR1 and CDR2 sequences are SNHLY and FYNNEI. Trimming took off 7 bases at V and 0 bases at J, with 9 bases between the two ends. CDR3 sequence (DNA): TGTGCCAGCATCACAGGGATGAACACTGAAGCTTTCTTT. Translated: CASITGMNTEAFF.

V is TRBV21-1 and J is TRBJ2-4. TRBV21-1 is designated a pseudogene. The CDR3 length is 22 residues. The CDR3 nucleotides are TGTGCCAGCAGCAATCAAGTCGGTACCCTAAGGGGGGCCGGGAGAGAGATGCACATTCAGTACTTC. This gives the protein CASSNQVGTLRGAGREMHIQYF.

The chain has TRBV4-3 and TRBJ2-1, with D tentatively TRBD2 (5 bases). V gave up 0 bases and J gave up 11 bases, with 11 bases separating them. The germline V gene has CDR1 LGHNA and CDR2 YSLEER. This CDR3 comprises 13 residues. In nucleotides, the CDR3 is TGCGCCAGCAGCCAAGATCGGGGAGTGCAGCAGTTCTTC. Translated, it gives CASSQDRGVQQFF.

The CDR3 loop is CATSRSPLSEGRNEQFF. The CDR3 DNA is TGTGCCACCAGCAGATCTCCCTTGTCCGAGGGACGCAATGAGCAGTTCTTC. The rearrangement links TRBV15 to TRBJ2-1; D might be TRBD1 or TRBD2, each matching 5 bases. This CDR3 contains 17 residues. V lost 2 bases and J 6 bases, leaving 20 bases between the germline ends. Per germline, CDR1 LNHNV and CDR2 YYDKDF (reference sequence). The full variable domain, completed using reference TRBV15 and TRBJ2-1, is DAMVIQNPRYQVTQFGKPVTLSCSQTLNHNVMYWYQQKSSQAPKLLFHYYDKDFNNEADTPDNFQSRRPNTSFCFLDIRSPGLGDTAMYLCATSRSPLSEGRNEQFFGPGTRLTVL.

This rearrangement joins TRBV2 to TRBJ2-2, with 7 bases matching TRBD1. This CDR3 spans 17 amino acids. CDR1 SNHLY and CDR2 FYNNEI come from the germline V gene. V trimming: 0 bases; J trimming: 3 bases; junction bases outside the gene matches: 7. This CDR3 reads CASSEAPDRAYTGELFF. As DNA, the CDR3 is TGTGCCAGCAGTGAAGCACCAGACAGGGCGTACACCGGGGAGCTGTTTTTT.

The CDR3 reads CASSAARPGELFF. The CDR3 DNA is TGTGCCAGCAGCGCCGCTAGGCCCGGGGAGCTGTTTTTT. This chain links TRBV9 with TRBJ2-2; D gene unclear. The CDR3 totals 13 residues. Germline V gene lookup returns CDR1 SGDLS and CDR2 YYNGEE. The ends were cut back, 3 bases at V and 6 bases at J, with 9 bases in the middle.

V and J are TRBV7-3 and TRBJ2-3; TRBD2 aligns across 12 bases. The junction had 5 bases not matched to a gene; V was cut back by 0 bases and J by 4 bases. Germline CDR1 is SGHTA and CDR2 is FQGTGA. This CDR3 spans 17 amino acids. CDR3 bases: TGTGCCAGCAGCTTAACGGGCCTAGCGGGAGGGTCAGATACGCAGTATTTT. Translation: CASSLTGLAGGSDTQYF. The whole variable domain, filled in from reference TRBV7-3 and TRBJ2-3, reads GAGVSQTPSNKVTEKGKYVELRCDPISGHTALYWYRQSLGQGPEFLIYFQGTGAADDSGLPNDRFFAVRPEGSVSTLKIQRTERGDSAVYLCASSLTGLAGGSDTQYFGPGTRLTVL.

The chain carries TRBV28 and TRBJ2-1; 7 nucleotides match TRBD2. The germline V gene has CDR1 MDHEN and CDR2 SYDVKM. This CDR3 comprises 16 residues. The V gene end was trimmed by 4 bases and the J gene end by 0 bases; junction bases not matched to a gene: 6. The CDR3 region has the DNA TGTGCCAGCAGTTCTCTAGCGGAGAGCTCCTACAATGAGCAGTTCTTC. Protein: CASSSLAESSYNEQFF.